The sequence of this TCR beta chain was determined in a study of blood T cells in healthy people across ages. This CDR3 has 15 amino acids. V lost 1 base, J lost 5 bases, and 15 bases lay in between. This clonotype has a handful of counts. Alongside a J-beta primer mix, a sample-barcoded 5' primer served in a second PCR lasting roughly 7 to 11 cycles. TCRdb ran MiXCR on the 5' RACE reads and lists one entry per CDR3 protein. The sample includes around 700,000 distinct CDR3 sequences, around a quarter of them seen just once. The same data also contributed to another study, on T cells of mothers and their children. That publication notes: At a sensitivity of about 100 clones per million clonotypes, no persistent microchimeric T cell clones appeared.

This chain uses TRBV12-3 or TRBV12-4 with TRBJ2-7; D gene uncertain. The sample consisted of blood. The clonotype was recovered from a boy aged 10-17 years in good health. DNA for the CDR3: TGTGCCAGCAGTTTAGGGTCCCCGGAAGGGAACGAGCAGTACTTC. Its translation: CASSLGSPEGNEQYF.